Sequencing of this T cell receptor beta chain was carried out in a study of T-cell memory formation after mild COVID-19. This clonotype was counted a few times. TCRdb passed the 5' RACE reads through MiXCR, listing each CDR3 protein once. The data show about 68,000 distinct CDR3 sequences, 16% seen once. V was pared by 4 bases and J by 0 bases, with 2 bases of the junction left unmatched. The CDR3 spans 16 residues. The germline gives CDR1 LNHDA, CDR2 SQIVND (reference sequence). Sequenced: PBMCs or a T cell subset sorted from them (not recorded which). The J gene is TRBJ2-3, the V gene TRBV19; TRBD2 aligns across 12 bases. This receptor was taken from an adult woman who had mild COVID-19 (a few samples of this study predate the infection). Cell type and time point are not known. The CDR3 loop reads CASSTGLAGSTDTQYF. The CDR3 DNA follows: TGTGCCAGTAGTACAGGACTAGCGGGAAGCACAGATACGCAGTATTTT.